The 14 T cell receptor beta chains below all came from one sample that was sequenced in a study of blood T cell repertoires in COVID-19. Only in-frame clones appear in the TCRdb table, and some are missing; sequencing was by immunoSEQ multiplex PCR. The data show under 500,000 clones, more than 85% seen once. Sequenced: peripheral blood. Receptors originate from a woman under 40 with acute or convalescent COVID-19.

The chain combines TRBV25-1 with TRBJ2-1, with TRBD1 as a possible D gene (5 bases). Germline V lookup: CDR1 MGHDK, CDR2 SYGVNS. The CDR3 totals 13 residues. Trimming stripped 5 bases from V and 4 bases from J, with 9 bases between. The DNA for the CDR3 is TGTGCCAGCAGTCGTGGGGCATACAATGAGCAGTTCTTC. Protein sequence: CASSRGAYNEQFF.

CDR3 in amino acids: CASSQGITSDVNEQFF. For the CDR3, the DNA is TGCGCCAGCAGCCAAGGGATAACTAGCGACGTCAATGAGCAGTTCTTC. The chain carries TRBV4-1 and TRBJ2-1; 7 bases map to TRBD2. Looked up from germline, CDR1 is MGHRA and CDR2 is YSYEKL. The CDR3 spans 16 residues. V gave up 1 base and J gave up 6 bases; unmatched junction bases: 9.

The J gene is TRBJ2-1, the V gene TRBV27; possible D gene TRBD2, 5 bases. V lost 6 bases and J 0 bases, leaving 12 bases between the germline ends. This CDR3 is built from 15 residues. In germline, CDR1 is MNHEY, CDR2 SMNVEV (reference sequence). The CDR3 loop is CASSPRGSSYNEQFF. The CDR3 coding sequence is TGTGCCAGCAGCCCACGGGGATCCTCCTACAATGAGCAGTTCTTC.

The CDR3 bases are TGCGCCAGCAGCTCGACCCCCGCAGGGTCCTCCAAAAACATTCAGTACTTC. This translates into CASSSTPAGSSKNIQYF. The chain recombines TRBV5-1 with TRBJ2-4; possible D gene TRBD1, 5 bases. V lost 3 bases to trimming and J lost 2 bases, with 18 bases between them. The germline V gene encodes CDR1 SGHRS and CDR2 YFSETQ. This CDR3 contains 17 residues.

V and J are TRBV7-9 and TRBJ2-7; TRBD1 might be the D (5 bases). The germline V and J ends were trimmed by 3 bases and 6 bases, with 12 bases remaining between them. The CDR3 totals 13 residues. CDR1 SEHNR and CDR2 FQNEAQ come from the germline V gene (reference sequence). CDR3: CASSLAGWSEQYF. CDR3 DNA: TGTGCCAGCAGCTTGGCAGGGTGGTCCGAGCAGTACTTC.

V and J are TRBV7-9 and TRBJ1-2; D gene ambiguous. CDR3 length: 12 residues. Germline V CDR1 and CDR2: SEHNR, FQNEAQ (reference sequence). V gave up 0 bases and J gave up 6 bases, with 5 bases separating them. The CDR3 loop reads CASSLAGDGYTF. As DNA, the CDR3 is TGTGCCAGCAGCTTAGCCGGGGATGGCTACACCTTC.

The chain employs TRBV3-1 (or the pseudogene TRBV3-2) and TRBJ2-3; 10 nucleotides agree with TRBD2. Germline CDR1 LGHDT, CDR2 YNNKEL (reference sequence). This CDR3 has 15 amino acids. The ends lost 9 bases at V and 4 bases at J; junction bases unmatched: 10. The CDR3 here is CASRLSGGLSDTQYF. The CDR3 region has the DNA TGTGCCAGTCGACTTAGCGGGGGGTTGTCAGATACGCAGTATTTT.

The chain employs TRBV7-8 and TRBJ1-3; the D is unclear. V was clipped by 1 base and J by 2 bases, with 6 bases between them. CDR1 and CDR2 (germline): SGHVS, FQNEAQ. The CDR3 is made up of 14 amino acids. CDR3: CASSLVGAGNTIYF. The CDR3 nucleotides read TGTGCCAGCAGCTTAGTCGGAGCTGGAAACACCATATATTTT.

This rearrangement joins TRBV27 to TRBJ1-2; 7 bases align to TRBD1. Germline lookup yields CDR1 MNHEY and CDR2 SMNVEV (reference sequence). With V trimmed by 3 bases and J by 4 bases, 5 bases remained unmatched. The CDR3 is 14 residues long. The CDR3 nucleotides read TGTGCCAGCAGTTTGGGACAGTCCCCCTATGGCTACACCTTC. Translating it yields CASSLGQSPYGYTF.

The chain couples TRBV27 to TRBJ2-3, with unresolved D. This CDR3 has 16 residues. Between the trimmed V and J ends, which lost 6 bases and 0 bases, there was a span of 16 bases. CDR1 is MNHEY and CDR2 is SMNVEV in the germline V gene (reference sequence). The CDR3 nucleotides read TGTGCCAGCAGCCGTTTGGAGTCTAGGAGCACAGATACGCAGTATTTT. As protein: CASSRLESRSTDTQYF.

V usage is TRBV18 and J usage is TRBJ1-3; 7 bases agree with TRBD1. After removal of 4 bases from V and 2 bases from J, the junction contained 2 bases not matched to a gene. Germline V gene data show CDR1 as KGHSH and CDR2 as LQKENI. CDR3 size: 14 residues. The CDR3 loop reads CASSQQGTGNTIYF. Here the CDR3 DNA reads TGTGCCAGCTCACAACAGGGGACTGGAAACACCATATATTTT.

V gene TRBV7-3 combines with J gene TRBJ1-1; the match to TRBD1 covers 8 bases. This CDR3 is built from 14 residues. V lost 4 bases and J lost 4; bases outside the gene matches: 5. Germline lookup yields CDR1 SGHTA and CDR2 FQGTGA. CDR3 DNA sequence: TGTGCCAGCAGCTCTGGACAGGGCACCACTGAAGCTTTCTTT. This codes for CASSSGQGTTEAFF.

The chain has TRBV4-1 and TRBJ1-4; 7 bases align to TRBD1. V was clipped by 6 bases and J by 5 bases; unmatched bases: 12. The CDR3 extends over 16 amino acids. CDR1 is MGHRA and CDR2 is YSYEKL in the germline V gene. Here the CDR3 reads CASRQKHGTANEKLFF. The CDR3 DNA reads as TGCGCCAGCAGACAAAAGCACGGGACAGCGAATGAAAAACTGTTTTTT.

This chain uses TRBV28 with TRBJ2-2; tentatively, D is TRBD1 (5 bases). Germline assignment: CDR1 MDHEN and CDR2 SYDVKM. The germline V and J ends were trimmed by 8 bases and 0 bases, with 16 bases remaining between them. This CDR3 is built from 16 residues. The CDR3 nucleotides are TGTGCCAGCGTGGAACCCAGGGAAGCGAACACCGGGGAGCTGTTTTTT. Translation: CASVEPREANTGELFF.